The text below deals with one TCR beta chain. The antigen is undetermined. This CDR3 is built from 12 residues. Germline CDR1 SGHRS, CDR2 YFSETQ. V was trimmed by 4 bases and J by 8 bases, leaving 10 bases between them. Time point of the sample: patch test 1, 2 weeks after DPC sensitization. Treatment noted: therapeutic diphenylcyclopropenone sensitization with weekly scalp DPC. Total RNA extraction was carried out from unfractionated whole blood. Original processing notes: TCRs per sample had a median of approximately 96,000 and ranged from about 23,224 to 690,600. Each CDR3 protein gets one entry after TCRdb re-called the RACE reads with MiXCR. These V and J calls rely on TCRdb rather than the paper's analysis. The repertoire includes fewer than 200,000 distinct CDR3 sequences, more than 20% of them detected once, and less than 7% sits in the top ten. This record comes from a study of human T cells and chemical hapten exposure. Findings and limits, study-wide: TCRs exceeding a frequency of 1 in 1000 stayed unchanged under DPC sensitization.

Sequences were derived from whole blood, sampled in connection with sensitization to the hapten diphenylcyclopropenone (DPC). The sequence came from a woman in her forties or fifties with alopecia areata. Some clones in this sample may be carry-over from other donors' samples. This sequence joins TRBV5-1 and TRBJ2-1; D is ambiguous. The chain's CDR3 is CASSVLGDEQFF. The CDR3 nucleotides read TGCGCCAGCAGCGTCTTAGGTGATGAGCAGTTCTTC.